The T cell receptor (beta chain) under discussion was sequenced for a study of blood T cell repertoires in COVID-19 (dated by TCRdb to between 2020 and 2021). As for the study more broadly: Samples from collaborators originated in the United States, Italy and Spain and spanned both the acute and convalescent phases of COVID-19. Where HLA class I and class II types were available, the types were taken from metadata supplied by the sample provider, not from assay-based typing. Deeply sampled blood TCRbeta repertoires from subjects exposed to, actively infected with, or recovered from COVID-19 were included in the dataset. Samples were obtained from the ongoing ImmuneRACE study (first 160 participants) and from approximately 1,200 subjects provided by 6 global collaborators. The sample metadata nearly always contained a de-identified subject ID, COVID-19 status, age in years and sex. The prospective study material was composed of cDNA or gDNA derived from T cells, B-cell-depleted T cells, or PBMCs. A freely available public database, intended as a resource for researchers studying the immune response to SARS-CoV-2, is where the repertoires were released.

Each collaborating institution followed its own protocols to collect whole blood in K2EDTA tubes. For TCRbeta analysis, collaborators shipped samples as frozen whole blood, isolated PBMCs, or DNA extracted from either of those sample types. TCRbeta CDR3 regions were amplified from genomic DNA by means of the immunoSEQ Assay, a bias-controlled multiplex PCR. As for how the authors treated the data: Within the assay, amplification of reference gene primers was used to estimate how many nucleated cells each sample contained. Sequence reads were collapsed and filtered to measure the absolute abundance of every unique TCRbeta CDR3 rearrangement. For each sample, productive Simpson clonality was calculated as the square root of Simpson's diversity index over productive rearrangements. TCRdb holds this immuneACCESS table with in-frame rearrangements only. Some clones are missing; in checked studies, unresolved V genes explain under half, and the rest has no known cause. V and J calls and clone size are those listed in that table; D and trimming were worked out from the DNA. The sample table holds 390,000 or so clones, of which roughly 85% were seen once. The ten top clones hold about 1.5% of the sample.

General conclusions and limits of the study: How much clinical and demographic metadata was included differed by source and by participant, and the metadata was provided uncurated.

In regard to this clone: Its antigen is unknown. One end of the junction is discordant with germline, which a read error may explain.

The cysteine opens and the phenylalanine closes a CDR3 of 13 amino acids. Only the CDR3 DNA stays, 39 bases, in frame from base 1. Sequences MGHRA (CDR1) and YSYEKL (CDR2) are obtained from the germline V gene. Sequences were obtained from peripheral blood. The V and J segments used are TRBV4-1 and TRBJ2-7; the D gene remains uncertain. This sequence originates from a young woman with active or convalescent COVID-19. The CDR3 amino acid sequence is: CASSQGRTYEQYF. The sequenced DNA: TGCGCCAGCAGTCAAGGCAGAACGTACGAGCAGTACTTC.